A single sample gave rise to the 9 T cell receptor beta chains below, sequenced in a study of T cells in localized non-small cell lung cancer. Clones were read by immunoSEQ multiplex PCR, and TCRdb kept only the in-frame ones, dropping some. The sample holds 130,000 or so clones; 89% are singletons and the top ten take approximately 1.5%. The material was peripheral blood, obtained before any cancer treatment. The receptor source for this set is a female donor of 60 years or more with stage I lung adenocarcinoma.

The chain employs TRBV29-1 and TRBJ2-1, with a tentative D call TRBD2 (5 bases). Germline assignment: CDR1 SQVTM and CDR2 ANQGSEA. This CDR3 comprises 12 residues. Trimming left V 6 bases short and J 5 bases short, with 11 bases between. The CDR3 DNA reads as TGCAGCGTCCGGGGTATTAACAATGAGCAGTTCTTC. Translating gives CSVRGINNEQFF.

The rearrangement joins TRBV7-8 to TRBJ2-7; perhaps TRBD1 as D (6 bases). This CDR3 spans 13 amino acids. Trimming removed 5 bases at V and 6 bases at J, with 14 bases between. In germline, CDR1 is SGHVS, CDR2 FQNEAQ. DNA of the CDR3: TGTGCCAGCAGCCTGTCGCGAGGGGGCGAGCAGTACTTC. Its translation is CASSLSRGGEQYF.

The J gene is TRBJ2-3, the V gene TRBV10-2, with D possibly being TRBD2 (5 bases). With 0 bases removed from V and 5 bases from J, the gap between germline ends came to 18 bases. Germline V CDR1 and CDR2: WSHSY, SAAADI. The CDR3 extends over 17 amino acids. CDR3 loop: CASSESASTQVGDTQYF. CDR3 in DNA: TGCGCCAGCAGTGAGTCTGCTAGCACCCAGGTGGGAGATACGCAGTATTTT.

The chain combines TRBV29-1 with TRBJ2-2; TRBD1 matches at 7 bases. Losses at the gene ends were 8 bases for V and 5 bases for J; bases not matched to a gene: 8. The germline gives CDR1 SQVTM, CDR2 ANQGSEA. CDR3 length equals 13 residues. The chain's CDR3 is CSYRQGRTGELFF. In DNA form, the CDR3 reads TGCAGCTACCGACAGGGCCGGACCGGGGAGCTGTTTTTT.

The chain is built from TRBV4-1 and TRBJ1-5; D unresolved. There are 14 residues in the CDR3. Between the trimmed V and J ends, which lost 8 bases and 2 bases, there was a span of 13 bases. CDR1 and CDR2 (germline): MGHRA, YSYEKL. CDR3 DNA sequence: TGCGCCAGCGGAGATCCGAGGCGCAATCAGCCCCAGCATTTT. It translates to CASGDPRRNQPQHF.

V is TRBV4-1 and J is TRBJ1-6; 10 positions match TRBD1. V dropped 5 bases and J dropped 7; count of bases not matched to a gene: 5. The CDR3 length is 15 residues. Germline assignment: CDR1 MGHRA and CDR2 YSYEKL. The chain's CDR3 is CASSAGGQGNSPLHF. CDR3 in DNA: TGCGCCAGCAGCGCCGGGGGACAGGGGAATTCACCCCTCCACTTT.

V is TRBV20-1 and J is TRBJ2-5, with no clear D. Germline values: CDR1 DFQATT, CDR2 SNEGSKA (reference sequence). The V and J ends lost 3 bases and 3 bases respectively, with 5 bases between them. The length of the CDR3 is 11 residues. CDR3 DNA: TGCAGTGCTAGCATCGAAGAGACCCAGTACTTC. It translates to CSASIEETQYF.

The V gene is TRBV10-1, the J gene TRBJ2-7, with D unresolved. The CDR3 spans 14 residues. The V end was cut by 1 base, the J end by 4 bases, with 11 bases between. CDR1 is WNHNN, CDR2 SYGVQD, per germline (reference sequence). The CDR3 here is CASSELGFGYEQYF. As DNA, the CDR3 is TGCGCCAGCAGTGAGTTGGGGTTCGGGTACGAGCAGTACTTC.

The chain is built from TRBV7-3 and TRBJ1-1; a possible D gene is TRBD1 (6 bases). The V end was cut by 1 base, the J end by 3 bases, with 12 bases between. The germline gives CDR1 SGHTA, CDR2 FQGTGA. The CDR3 runs 15 residues. The CDR3 DNA reads TGTGCCAGCAGCTTAAGAGGGGGGTTTGACACTGAAGCTTTCTTT. Encoded protein: CASSLRGGFDTEAFF.